Listed below are T cell receptor beta chains from one sample, sequenced in a study of shared clonotypes between healthy human individuals. Some clones are missing from TCRdb's copy, which holds only in-frame ones; the method was immunoSEQ multiplex PCR. The repertoire has approximately 470,000 clones, more than 75% of them found once; the top ten carry around 12%. The sequencing input was PBMCs. The receptors shown here come from a woman between 35 and 50 years old in good health. Some clones in this sample may be carry-over from other donors' samples. Both conserved end residues are part of each CDR3. Fields, in order: CDR3 protein, CDR3 DNA, V gene, clone size, D gene, J gene. D genes are given only for firm matches. Size values are once, few and many counts, or a class for expanded clones, and some rows have none.

CDR3 protein: CASSSHQRPTDTQYF
CDR3 DNA: TGTGCCAGCAGCTCACACCAAAGGCCCACAGATACGCAGTATTTT
V gene: TRBV7-6
clone size: .
D gene: .
J gene: TRBJ2-3

CDR3 protein: CASSPSDRVWEKLFF
CDR3 DNA: TGTGCCAGCTCACCATCGGACAGGGTATGGGAAAAACTGTTTTTT
V gene: TRBV18
clone size: .
D gene: TRBD1
J gene: TRBJ1-4

CDR3 protein: CASSFGQGRGNTIYF
CDR3 DNA: TGCGCCAGCAGCTTCGGTCAGGGGAGGGGAAACACCATATATTTT
V gene: TRBV5-1
clone size: .
D gene: .
J gene: TRBJ1-3

CDR3 protein: CASSVGSGDTYEQYF
CDR3 DNA: TGTGCCAGCAGCGTAGGCAGCGGGGACACCTACGAGCAGTACTTC
V gene: TRBV9
clone size: once
D gene: .
J gene: TRBJ2-7

CDR3 protein: CASSVLGATNEKLFF
CDR3 DNA: TGCGCCAGCAGCGTGCTGGGGGCAACTAATGAAAAACTGTTTTTT
V gene: TRBV5-1
clone size: .
D gene: .
J gene: TRBJ1-4

CDR3 protein: CASRPRGRDTEAFF
CDR3 DNA: TGTGCCAGTAGACCCAGGGGCAGGGACACTGAAGCTTTCTTT
V gene: TRBV19
clone size: .
D gene: .
J gene: TRBJ1-1

CDR3 protein: CASSLPPGGAGETQYF
CDR3 DNA: TGTGCCAGCAGCTTACCCCCAGGGGGCGCCGGAGAGACCCAGTACTTC
V gene: TRBV7-9
clone size: few
D gene: TRBD1
J gene: TRBJ2-5

CDR3 protein: CASTVAGGWNEQYF
CDR3 DNA: TGCGCCAGCACCGTGGCGGGAGGATGGAACGAGCAGTACTTC
V gene: TRBV5-1
clone size: .
D gene: TRBD2
J gene: TRBJ2-7

CDR3 protein: CASRGVQPNTGELFF
CDR3 DNA: TGTGCCAGCAGGGGGGTGCAGCCGAACACCGGGGAGCTGTTTTTT
V gene: TRBV2
clone size: once
D gene: .
J gene: TRBJ2-2

CDR3 protein: CASSPTPEADTQYF
CDR3 DNA: TGTGCCAGCTCACCGACTCCGGAAGCAGATACGCAGTATTTT
V gene: TRBV18
clone size: .
D gene: .
J gene: TRBJ2-3

CDR3 protein: CASSQPDRAVDTIYF
CDR3 DNA: TGCGCCAGCAGCCAACCCGACAGGGCAGTTGACACCATATATTTT
V gene: TRBV4-1
clone size: .
D gene: TRBD1
J gene: TRBJ1-3

CDR3 protein: CASSNGLVKTQYF
CDR3 DNA: TGTGCCAGTAGTAACGGACTGGTAAAGACCCAGTACTTC
V gene: TRBV19
clone size: .
D gene: .
J gene: TRBJ2-5

CDR3 protein: CASSLLASGIMEQYF
CDR3 DNA: TGTGCCAGCAGCTTACTGGCTAGCGGGATTATGGAGCAGTACTTC
V gene: TRBV11-2
clone size: .
D gene: TRBD2
J gene: TRBJ2-7

CDR3 protein: CASSPGGGNEKLFF
CDR3 DNA: TGCGCCAGCAGCCCCGGCGGTGGGAATGAAAAACTGTTTTTT
V gene: TRBV4-1
clone size: .
D gene: .
J gene: TRBJ1-4

CDR3 protein: CASSYRLNTEAFF
CDR3 DNA: TGTGCCAGCAGTTACCGGCTGAACACTGAAGCTTTCTTT
V gene: TRBV6-6
clone size: few
D gene: .
J gene: TRBJ1-1

CDR3 protein: CASSLMAQETQYF
CDR3 DNA: TGTGCCAGCAGCTTAATGGCCCAAGAGACCCAGTACTTC
V gene: TRBV7-3
clone size: .
D gene: .
J gene: TRBJ2-5

CDR3 protein: CARNVGVKSGEQYF
CDR3 DNA: TGTGCCAGAAATGTCGGGGTCAAGAGTGGCGAGCAGTACTTC
V gene: TRBV5-6
clone size: .
D gene: .
J gene: TRBJ2-7

CDR3 protein: CASSLAPRDRGPAEQYF
CDR3 DNA: TGCGCCAGCAGCTTGGCCCCCCGGGACAGGGGGCCGGCCGAGCAGTACTTC
V gene: TRBV5-1
clone size: .
D gene: TRBD1
J gene: TRBJ2-7

CDR3 protein: CASSPYRDPGSEQFF
CDR3 DNA: TGTGCCAGCTCACCGTACCGGGACCCAGGATCTGAGCAGTTCTTC
V gene: TRBV18
clone size: .
D gene: .
J gene: TRBJ2-1

CDR3 protein: CAIRDGAANFSYNEQFF
CDR3 DNA: TGTGCCATCAGGGACGGAGCAGCTAACTTCTCCTACAATGAGCAGTTCTTC
V gene: TRBV10-3
clone size: .
D gene: .
J gene: TRBJ2-1

CDR3 protein: CASSLARTSETQYF
CDR3 DNA: TGCGCCAGCAGTCTTGCGCGGACCTCTGAGACCCAGTACTTC
V gene: TRBV10-2
clone size: .
D gene: .
J gene: TRBJ2-5

CDR3 protein: CASSGTSGSTGELFF
CDR3 DNA: TGTGCCAGCAGTGGGACTAGCGGGAGCACCGGGGAGCTGTTTTTT
V gene: TRBV2
clone size: .
D gene: TRBD2
J gene: TRBJ2-2

CDR3 protein: CASSRLDAGTIKDTQYF
CDR3 DNA: TGTGCCAGCAGCCGGCTGGATGCGGGGACTATCAAAGATACGCAGTATTTT
V gene: TRBV7-2
clone size: .
D gene: TRBD2
J gene: TRBJ2-3

CDR3 protein: CASSDGGDGQPQHF
CDR3 DNA: TGTGCCAGCAGTGATGGCGGGGACGGTCAGCCCCAGCATTTT
V gene: TRBV2
clone size: few
D gene: .
J gene: TRBJ1-5

CDR3 protein: CASSLDWRVGEQYF
CDR3 DNA: TGTGCCAGCAGCTTAGATTGGAGGGTAGGCGAGCAGTACTTC
V gene: TRBV11-2
clone size: .
D gene: .
J gene: TRBJ2-7

CDR3 protein: CASSLGRAGSYGQPQHF
CDR3 DNA: TGTGCCAGCAGCTTAGGCCGGGCAGGGTCGTATGGTCAGCCCCAGCATTTT
V gene: TRBV7-9
clone size: few
D gene: .
J gene: TRBJ1-5

CDR3 protein: CAISEVAGDLNQPQHF
CDR3 DNA: TGTGCCATCAGTGAAGTCGCAGGGGACCTCAATCAGCCCCAGCATTTT
V gene: TRBV10-3
clone size: .
D gene: .
J gene: TRBJ1-5

CDR3 protein: CASSRALREIDYEQYF
CDR3 DNA: TGTGCCAGCAGTCGAGCCTTGCGGGAAATCGACTACGAGCAGTACTTC
V gene: TRBV27
clone size: .
D gene: .
J gene: TRBJ2-7

CDR3 protein: CASSLAGLATGEQFF
CDR3 DNA: TGTGCCAGCAGCTTGGCGGGACTAGCGACTGGTGAGCAGTTCTTC
V gene: TRBV5-8
clone size: .
D gene: TRBD2
J gene: TRBJ2-1

CDR3 protein: CASTNPSTGGYYGYTF
CDR3 DNA: TGTGCCAGCACTAACCCCTCGACAGGGGGCTACTATGGCTACACCTTC
V gene: TRBV28
clone size: few
D gene: TRBD1
J gene: TRBJ1-2

CDR3 protein: CAIRPTQAGYEQYF
CDR3 DNA: TGTGCCATCAGACCGACTCAGGCGGGCTACGAGCAGTACTTC
V gene: TRBV10-3
clone size: once
D gene: .
J gene: TRBJ2-7

CDR3 protein: CASSFSSGNNEQFF
CDR3 DNA: TGTGCCAGCAGCTTTTCTAGCGGTAACAATGAGCAGTTCTTC
V gene: TRBV7-2
clone size: .
D gene: TRBD2
J gene: TRBJ2-1

CDR3 protein: CASSSTDRGGNTIYF
CDR3 DNA: TGTGCCAGCAGCTCGACTGACAGGGGTGGAAACACCATATATTTT
V gene: TRBV7-9
clone size: many
D gene: TRBD1
J gene: TRBJ1-3

CDR3 protein: CASSPWTGNEQYF
CDR3 DNA: TGTGCCAGTAGTCCCTGGACAGGCAACGAGCAGTACTTC
V gene: TRBV19
clone size: .
D gene: TRBD1
J gene: TRBJ2-7

CDR3 protein: CASSIAGAPYNEQFF
CDR3 DNA: TGTGCCAGCAGCATAGCGGGAGCCCCCTACAATGAGCAGTTCTTC
V gene: TRBV7-2
clone size: .
D gene: TRBD2
J gene: TRBJ2-1

CDR3 protein: CASSLQTGTGGYEQYF
CDR3 DNA: TGTGCCAGCAGCCTCCAAACCGGGACAGGAGGCTACGAGCAGTACTTC
V gene: TRBV11-1
clone size: .
D gene: TRBD1
J gene: TRBJ2-7

CDR3 protein: CASSPRQGSGEQYF
CDR3 DNA: TGTGCCAGCAGCCCACGACAGGGTTCCGGCGAGCAGTACTTC
V gene: TRBV16
clone size: .
D gene: TRBD1
J gene: TRBJ2-7

CDR3 protein: CASSEGRGQYNEQFF
CDR3 DNA: TGTGCCAGCAGTGAAGGCAGGGGGCAATACAATGAGCAGTTCTTC
V gene: TRBV2
clone size: .
D gene: TRBD1
J gene: TRBJ2-1

CDR3 protein: CASSLWLAGASEQYF
CDR3 DNA: TGTGCCAGCAGCTTATGGCTAGCGGGAGCTAGCGAGCAGTACTTC
V gene: TRBV5-4
clone size: once
D gene: TRBD2
J gene: TRBJ2-7

CDR3 protein: CASSVTGGADTQYF
CDR3 DNA: TGTGCCAGCAGCGTAACAGGGGGTGCAGATACGCAGTATTTT
V gene: TRBV9
clone size: .
D gene: TRBD1
J gene: TRBJ2-3

CDR3 protein: CASSLGGTGGNEQFF
CDR3 DNA: TGCGCCAGCAGCTTGGGCGGCACCGGGGGCAATGAGCAGTTCTTC
V gene: TRBV5-1
clone size: once
D gene: .
J gene: TRBJ2-1

CDR3 protein: CASRRTGTTTYEQYF
CDR3 DNA: TGTGCCAGCAGGAGGACAGGAACAACAACCTACGAGCAGTACTTC
V gene: TRBV28
clone size: .
D gene: TRBD1
J gene: TRBJ2-7

CDR3 protein: CASRLRQGGTEAFF
CDR3 DNA: TGTGCCAGCAGGCTTCGACAGGGAGGCACTGAAGCTTTCTTT
V gene: TRBV2
clone size: .
D gene: TRBD1
J gene: TRBJ1-1

CDR3 protein: CASLSPGTTLAFF
CDR3 DNA: TGTGCCAGCCTCAGTCCAGGGACTACGTTAGCTTTCTTT
V gene: TRBV28
clone size: .
D gene: .
J gene: TRBJ1-1

CDR3 protein: CASSPWATSGASDTQYF
CDR3 DNA: TGTGCCAGTAGCCCCTGGGCAACTAGCGGGGCGTCGGATACGCAGTATTTT
V gene: TRBV19
clone size: .
D gene: TRBD2
J gene: TRBJ2-3